The T cell receptor (beta chain) described here comes from a study of shared clonotypes between healthy human individuals (dated by TCRdb to about 2020). For the study in its entirety: A few men and a couple of women, aged 18 to 49 years, made up the cohort. Libraries were prepared and TCR repertoires were sequenced by different laboratories using diverse techniques, in order to increase sequencing depth and limit assay-specific biases. Blood TCR repertoires of four to six healthy adults were deeply sequenced to estimate repertoire size and the extent of clonotype sharing between individuals. Per donor, leukapheresis produced somewhere between about 0.8 and 9 billion PBMCs. Per donor, three plates each were used for CD4 naive and CD4 memory, two for CD8 naive, and one for CD8 memory.

What the research found in general, with its limitations: Even with the large sequencing depth, rarefaction of the sorted-subset datasets indicated that sequencing was incomplete. Larger estimated clonotype richness was generally found for naive subsets than for memory subsets. Pairwise subsampling led to the expectation that sequencing depth would affect the degree of clonotype sharing among donors. The small number of donors limited the genetic and exposure-history diversity represented. Sampling was limited to blood, and TCR repertoires in tissue likely differ from TCR repertoires in blood. Roughly 5% of naive CD4, 3.5% of naive CD8, about 2.5% of memory CD4, and around 0.42% of memory CD8 clonotypes were shared across a few donors. Compared with non-shared clonotypes, the clonotypes found in all four sorted-subset donors had higher generation probabilities.

Using the deep immunoSEQ assay, TCR CDR3 regions were amplified from genomic DNA by multiplex PCR. Extracted genomic DNA from each cell subset was spread evenly across all wells of several immunoSEQ 96-well plates, with each plate serving as a replicate. For sorted subsets, roughly 200 ng genomic DNA, equal to 30,000 to 35,000 T cell genomes, was loaded into each replicate PCR. The purified libraries were quantified using a Qubit 3.0 fluorometer, sized with a Bioanalyzer 2100, and then quantified again using the KAPA Library Quantification kit. Each immunoSEQ 96-well plate was sequenced on its own single-read 150-cycle Illumina NextSeq 550 flow cell. On the study's bioinformatics: Because only junctional sequences without quality scores were contained in the immunoSEQ output, filtering matching that applied to full-length reads could not be performed. To assign V/J genes and CDR3, sequences were annotated using PyIR, a Python wrapper for IgBLAST v1.9, with IMGT germline references. Reads were filtered out if the reads had weak V/J assignments (E-value above 1e-6), no CDR3, stop codons, out-of-frame junctions, or ambiguous translated residues. V3J clonotypes were defined by identical inferred V gene, J gene, and CDR3 amino acid sequence. Percentage overlap between repertoires was computed as shared unique clonotypes divided by the size of the smaller repertoire. Three approaches were used to assess repertoire richness: RTK rarefaction, the Chao1 estimator, and Recon v2.1 estimates of unobserved clonotypes. OLGA was used to compute generation probabilities for all TCRbeta clonotypes that the gDNA method yielded from a few donors. In TCRdb, the immuneACCESS table is reduced to in-frame sequences with V and J assigned. These tables do not hold every clone; where another copy was compared, an unresolved V gene accounts for under half, and the others remain unexplained. V, J and clone size were drawn from that table, and D and trimming were deduced from the DNA. The sample data list around 2,000,000 clones, and over 85% of these were observed just once. The top ten hold 0.9% to 1.5% of the sample.

For the CD8 naive samples, CD45RO-negative cells were positively selected for CCR7, yielding a CD45RA+CCR7+ population from which TemRA cells were excluded. Healthy HIV-negative adults with no recently reported acute infections or vaccinations were included as donors. Every donor was a Caucasian adult residing in Nashville, Tennessee, USA. After blood collection by leukapheresis, PBMCs were isolated using Ficoll-Histopaque density gradient centrifugation and then cryopreserved in the vapor phase of liquid nitrogen. Analytical flow cytometry was used to check the purity and quantity of every magnetically sorted T cell population. Genomic DNA was isolated from each sorted fraction and quantified by UV absorbance on a Nanodrop 2000c. In regard to this clone: No cognate antigen has been identified for it. The sample holds no much larger clone one base away, and base qualities are not on file.

Source material: naive CD8+ T cells sorted from blood. This sample's cell subset or site label indicates: CD45RA+CCR7+. The sequence derives from a man between 18 and 29 years old in good health.

The CDR3 here reads CAWNPVTEAFF. The nucleotides read TGTGCCTGGAACCCGGTAACTGAAGCTTTCTTT. The chain is assembled from TRBV30 and TRBJ1-1; the D gene assignment is ambiguous. The germline V gene encodes CDR1 GTSNPN and CDR2 SVGIG (reference sequence). Counted from cysteine to phenylalanine, this CDR3 has 11 amino acids. The only DNA kept is the CDR3, 33 bases in frame from the first base. Between the V and J ends, shortened by 4 bases and 5 bases respectively, the junction contains 8 bases.